This T cell receptor (beta chain) was documented in a study of cytomegalovirus exposure and HLA in healthy donors (dated 2017 in TCRdb). Study-level background: An earlier analysis of approximately 550 of the donors reported 250 to 350 Gb of sequence data and 117 million unique TCR beta sequences from about 179 million T cells. Around 330 gigabases of sequencing data and around 85 million unique TCR sequences made up an early release that covered around 640 HLA-typed donors. Of the roughly 410 genotyped donors, 65% to 90% were placed in the genetic ancestry cluster associated with self-reported Caucasian donors. The study was designed to test whether signatures of past pathogen exposure could be identified by cataloging public T cell receptors. The study profiled the T cell repertoires of more than 500 subjects by immunosequencing and related them to cytomegalovirus serostatus. Besides the first cohort of more than 650 subjects, a separate validation cohort made up of 90 to 150 different subjects was used. High-throughput TCR immunosequencing, statistical association of individual TCRs with disease status, and machine learning were combined to predict cytomegalovirus infection status. In a later analysis, previously published TCR beta repertoires from 666 donors were re-analyzed and high-resolution HLA genotyping was added so that TCR occurrence patterns could be studied. The later analysis used no new phenotypic data to find candidate immune exposures, relying instead on TCR beta sequences and their occurrence across donors. In an earlier analysis of a few hundred of the donors, high-throughput TCR beta sequencing was used to judge whether each TCR beta V gene segment behaved as functional or pseudogenic. Alongside the repertoire data, information on donor age, sex, ethnicity and CMV serostatus was compiled. In a later genetic analysis, genome-wide SNP genotypes for about 55% of the 666 donors were used, and that subset was treated as a discovery cohort. Every discovery cohort repertoire had been produced on one sequencing platform. Both class I and class II loci were covered by HLA typing, at four-digit resolution. Typing coverage differed by locus: A, B, C, DRB1 and DQB1 were typed in about 629-640 donors, DQA1 in 500 to 550, DPA1 in some 610, and DPB1 in roughly 450. Several DR-DQ haplotypes were handled as single units for association and clustering because linkage in the cohort was strong. Across around 400 genotyped donors of the cohort, an average of roughly 230,000 unique TCR beta nucleotide sequences per donor were sequenced, and approximately 17% of those sequences were non-productive. Here is what the overall study found, with its caveats: Because HLA typing was unavailable for some donors at each locus, only the typed subset was used in association tests. Correlated functional status among segregating V segments might be attributable to linkage disequilibrium, but an unknown experimental factor could not be ruled out. A group of highly shared sequence variants was considered likely to be a technical artifact of the sequencing pipeline. The study gave a list of about 170 TCR beta chains associated with cytomegalovirus. According to a later analysis, parvovirus B19, influenza, CMV and Epstein-Barr virus appeared linked to several top co-occurrence clusters. The presence/absence analyses assumed that sequencing depth was roughly uniform across donors, and that assumption may not be true. The classifier was reported to diagnose cytomegalovirus status with high specificity and sensitivity in both the original and validation cohorts. When HLA alleles, especially DR and DQ, strongly co-occurred, attributing TCR associations to individual alleles was difficult. In an earlier analysis of about 600 of the donors, most TCR beta V segments appeared in productive rearrangements about 87% or about 30% of the time, broadly matching IMGT annotations. In a later analysis, the rate of TCR association differed among HLA loci, with DRB1 alleles having the most associated TCRs and HLA-C alleles having the fewest. In a later analysis, HLA-associated TCR beta chains showed more clonal expansion and lower generation probabilities than non-associated chains that were equally common. Specific HLA alleles were associated with 15,000 to 20,000 TCR beta sequences at a false discovery rate of 0.05 in a later analysis. About 17 rarely observed V segments, including chromosome 9 orphons, were excluded from the earlier analysis of several hundred of the donors because counts were too low. A further reported finding was that TCR beta sequences accurately predicted the HLA-A and HLA-B alleles for most subjects in the first cohort. According to the authors, the approach could potentially be generalized to other disease states and immunological phenotypes. A later analysis found that most CMV-associated TCR beta chains appeared HLA-restricted, with HLA associations seemingly driven largely by CMV exposure. For the cohort, immune exposure information was limited to CMV serostatus. In vitro tests confirmed that three of the cytomegalovirus-associated TCR beta chains recognize cytomegalovirus antigens. In a later genetic analysis, fewer N-insertions in productive TCRs were reported among donors in an Asian-associated ancestry cluster than the roughly 700-donor mean. Some IMGT-functional V segments, including TRBV6-2 and TRBV6-3, could not be distinguished by the 87-base-pair reads and were therefore excluded. This cohort had only TCR beta chains sequenced, and the lack of alpha or paired-chain data limited which features could be detected. Most TCR sequences were observed very rarely across donors, whereas some public TCRs were present in many individuals. In a later genetic analysis, a missense DCLRE1C variant was associated with V-gene and J-gene trimming of TCR beta chains, and the association was replicated in an independent cohort.

The protocol used for the library was the immunoSEQ multiplex PCR assay. A mixture of 60 forward primers for TCR Vbeta segments and 13 reverse primers for TCR Jbeta segments was used in the multiplex PCR. Amplification of the CDR3 region of rearranged TCR beta genes was performed with a multiplex PCR assay on genomic DNA. On the Illumina HiSeq System, the amplified TCR beta libraries were sequenced as 87-base-pair reads. Processing in the source paper ran as follows. In a later analysis, roughly 80 million unique TCR beta chains were counted across the roughly 700 repertoires, and around 10 million of these chains were shared by at least two donors. To remove PCR and sequencing errors, raw reads were error-corrected and collapsed into unique sequences using a nearest-neighbor algorithm that merged closely related sequences. Alignment of CDR3 sequences to IMGT reference sequences was used to assign V, D and J gene segments. For a sequence to be retained, a match of at least six nucleotides to both a V gene segment and a J gene segment was required. Rearrangements were called productive when the CDR3 lacked stop codons and stayed in frame with V and J; all others were non-productive. CDR3 was defined by IMGT convention, running from the second conserved V-encoded cysteine to the conserved J-encoded phenylalanine. Sequences without an unambiguous match to a single V gene segment were excluded from the earlier analysis of approximately 560 of the donors. An earlier analysis of under 750 of the donors called V segments functional above 56.7% productive rearrangements and segregating when the between-donor standard deviation exceeded 5%. A statistical classification framework was built for diagnosing cytomegalovirus status from the catalog of TCR beta chain sequences. A later analysis assigned V and J genes by comparing TCR nucleotide sequences with IMGT/GENE-DB human TR gene sequences. In a later analysis, CDR3 sequences and most-parsimonious VDJ recombination scenarios were assigned using the TCRdist pipeline. In a later analysis, each TCR beta chain was defined by its CDR3 amino acid sequence together with its V-gene family, and reads lacking a unique V-gene family were excluded. In a later analysis, approximately 590 highly shared, low-generation-probability nucleotide sequences were removed to address suspected cross-contamination and a sequencing artifact. A later analysis calculated a clonal expansion index for each public chain from normalized within-repertoire ranks of inferred template counts. In a later analysis, generation probabilities were computed using a VDJ recombination model fitted to out-of-frame rearrangements, and the results were checked against IGoR. In a later analysis, TCR-TCR, TCR-HLA and TCR-CMV co-occurrence was scored with hypergeometric tests, and a repertoire-size bias correction was applied to TCR pairs. False discovery rates were estimated in a later analysis by permuting HLA or CMV assignments 20 times. In a later analysis, co-occurring TCRs were grouped using DBSCAN, with TCRdist sequence similarity added in when clustering inside HLA-allele-positive subsets. For co-occurrence clustering, repertoires with fewer than 30,000 or more than 120,000 public chains were excluded, along with four or five repertoires with anomalous nucleotide sharing. TCRdb provides this immuneACCESS table in a form limited to in-frame rearrangements. Some clones are lacking; in checked studies, under half of them reflect an unresolved V gene, and why the rest are absent is not known. The V and J calls and clone size were taken over from that table, and D and trimming were inferred from the DNA. This sample has approximately 200,000 clones in its table, and about 69% of those were observed once. About 4.6% of the sample rests with the top ten.

In its sample, this clone was seen a few times. Its antigen has not been determined. No clone much larger than this one lies a single base away; base qualities are absent. Including cysteine and phenylalanine, the CDR3 has 14 amino acids. Only CDR3 DNA is held: 42 bases, read in frame from base 1. The germline V gene encodes CDR1 MGHRA and CDR2 YSYEKL. The V end gives up 3 bases and the J end 6 bases, leaving 6 bases in the junction not matched to a gene. The cohort consisted of more than 650 healthy bone marrow donors. All cohort members were sampled while nominally healthy, although unrecorded immune exposures were likely present. The donor tested CMV seropositive and was one of the 289 seropositive cohort members. Each donor provided a peripheral blood sample, and peripheral blood mononuclear cells were used for TCR beta sequencing. The Qiagen DNeasy Blood Extraction Kit was used to extract genomic DNA from the blood cell samples.

Material: PBMCs. The chain employs TRBV4-1 and TRBJ2-7, with 9 bases aligning to TRBD1. This sequence was found in a man younger than 45 in good health and CMV-seropositive. The encoded CDR3 is CASSHPGTGSEQYF. The DNA reads as follows: TGCGCCAGCAGCCATCCCGGGACAGGGAGCGAGCAGTACTTC.